One sample yielded the 23 T cell receptor beta chains listed below, sequenced in a study of T cells in Graves' hyperthyroidism and ophthalmopathy (dated by TCRdb to about 2019). The library was made by multiplex PCR. Sequencer: Illumina HiSeq 2000. Amplification of TCR beta CDR3 regions was carried out from RNA transcripts. The TCR CDR3 was subjected to a first round of RT-PCR using the HTBI primer set and the Qiagen OneStep RT-PCR kit. The public sequencing data were trimmed at Q25 with fastp and processed into clonotypes with MiXCR by TCRdb, which kept only in-frame beta chains. Each CDR3 protein appears once, grouped with its most common genes and DNA. The sample data list around 450,000 distinct CDR3 sequences, and about a sixth of these were observed just once. The ten most abundant clones make up roughly 15% of the sample. Source material: blood. The receptors were sampled from a woman aged 18-30 years with Graves' hyperthyroidism.

The rearrangement joins TRBV25-1 to TRBJ2-5; 12 nucleotides align to TRBD2. Germline V CDR1 and CDR2: MGHDK, SYGVNS. The CDR3 totals 16 residues. V dropped 2 bases and J dropped 1; count of bases not matched to a gene: 2. CDR3 amino acids: CASSEGTSGFQETQYF. The DNA for the CDR3 is TGTGCCAGCAGTGAAGGGACTAGCGGGTTCCAAGAGACCCAGTACTTC.

This clonotype was observed many times. The chain links TRBV6-1 to TRBJ2-7; tentatively, D is TRBD1 (6 bases). The V gene lost 6 bases and the J gene lost 1 base, with 16 bases spanning the gap. Germline loops: CDR1 MNHNS, CDR2 SASEGT. There are 15 residues in the CDR3. CDR3 in DNA: TGTGCCAGCAGGATAAGGGACAAGGGATCCTACGAGCAGTACTTC. It specifies CASRIRDKGSYEQYF.

This clonotype was seen at least ten times. CDR3 DNA sequence: TGTGCCAGCAGCCCCACACTAGGACAGGGAACAGATACGCAGTATTTT. Amino acid sequence: CASSPTLGQGTDTQYF. This rearrangement joins TRBV7-2 to TRBJ2-3, with 8 nucleotides matching TRBD1. CDR1 and CDR2 (germline): SGHTA, FQGNSA. The CDR3 extends over 16 amino acids. The trim removed 5 bases at V and 3 bases at J, leaving 10 bases unmatched.

Note on this clonotype: A much more abundant neighbour one base away suggests this may be a read error. The chain carries TRBV9 and TRBJ2-1; D ambiguous. V lost 1 base and J lost 9, with 11 bases in between. Germline-derived CDR1 and CDR2 are SGDLS and YYNGEE. The CDR3 extends over 13 amino acids. This chain's CDR3 is CASSVTLLSEQFF. CDR3 sequence (DNA): TGTGCCAGCAGCGTAACTCTGCTTAGTGAGCAGTTCTTC.

The chain combines TRBV19 with TRBJ2-7; D gene ambiguous. Per germline, CDR1 LNHDA and CDR2 SQIVND (reference sequence). Trimming took 3 bases from V and 3 from J, leaving 15 bases between them. CDR3 length: 15 amino acids. This CDR3 is CASSIRRVEHYEQYF. CDR3 bases: TGTGCCAGTAGTATTCGAAGGGTGGAACACTACGAGCAGTACTTC.

The V call is TRBV2, the J call TRBJ2-7; 8 positions agree with TRBD1. The germline V gene has CDR1 SNHLY and CDR2 FYNNEI. There are 15 residues in the CDR3. Trimming removed 7 bases from V and 5 bases from J; junction bases left unmatched: 13. The CDR3, as DNA: TGTGCCAGCACTTCCGCCGGGACAGGAGCCCACGAGCAGTACTTC. Translated: CASTSAGTGAHEQYF. Drawing the rest from reference TRBV2 and TRBJ2-7, the complete variable domain is EPEVTQTPSHQVTQMGQEVILRCVPISNHLYFYWYRQILGQKVEFLVSFYNNEISEKSEIFDDQFSVERPDGSNFTLKIRSTKLEDSAMYFCASTSAGTGAHEQYFGPGTRLTVT.

The chain links TRBV4-2 to TRBJ2-3; D may be TRBD2 (7 bases). V was clipped by 5 bases and J by 2 bases, with 14 bases between them. In germline, CDR1 is LGHNA, CDR2 YNFKEQ. The CDR3 covers 15 residues. The CDR3 region is CASSGRGGNTDTQYF. CDR3 nucleotide sequence: TGTGCCAGCAGCGGACGCGGGGGCAACACAGATACGCAGTATTTT.

The table lists this clonotype with many counts. The V gene is TRBV12-3 or TRBV12-4, the J gene TRBJ2-7, with a tentative D call TRBD2 (6 bases). V was pared by 5 bases and J by 7 bases, with 12 bases between. This CDR3 contains 12 residues. CDR3 coding DNA: TGTGCCAGCAGTCCGCCCCGGGAGGAGCAGTACTTC. This codes for CASSPPREEQYF.

This clonotype was picked up many times. The rearrangement uses TRBV19 and TRBJ1-1, with a tentative D call TRBD1 (5 bases). Trimming removed 2 bases from V and 6 bases from J, with 13 bases in between. Germline V gene sequence: CDR1 LNHDA, CDR2 SQIVND (reference sequence). This CDR3 contains 14 residues. For the CDR3, the DNA is TGTGCCAGTAGTATATCGGGACCCGCGCCTGAAGCTTTCTTT. Its translation: CASSISGPAPEAFF.

Many counts were recorded for this clonotype. The chain uses TRBV7-2 and TRBJ2-1; D is undetermined. Trimming pared 5 bases from V and 0 bases from J, leaving 11 bases between. Germline loops: CDR1 SGHTA, CDR2 FQGNSA. This CDR3 has 15 residues. CDR3 bases: TGTGCCAGCAGCCCAGACGCTTCCTCCTACAATGAGCAGTTCTTC. Encoded protein: CASSPDASSYNEQFF.

This chain uses TRBV15 with TRBJ2-1, with D possibly TRBD2 on 6 matching bases. The V end lost 0 bases, the J end lost 5 bases, and 14 bases lay between the germline ends. Germline V gene lookup returns CDR1 LNHNV and CDR2 YYDKDF (reference sequence). This CDR3 region has 16 residues. CDR3 DNA sequence: TGTGCCACCAGCAGAGATAGGGCGGGAAGAGACAATGAGCAGTTCTTC. Translation gives CATSRDRAGRDNEQFF.

The genes are TRBV7-3 and TRBJ2-5; 9 bases are shared with TRBD1. Germline CDR1 is SGHTA and CDR2 is FQGTGA. J lost 4 bases, V lost 5 bases, and 5 bases had no gene match. The CDR3 contains 14 residues. CDR3: CASSPSDRGETQYF. CDR3 sequence (DNA): TGTGCCAGCAGCCCATCGGACAGGGGAGAGACCCAGTACTTC.

As concerns this clonotype: A junction end diverges from the germline sequence, so it may reflect a read error. As DNA, the CDR3 is TGTGCTAGTGGTTTGGAACCGGGACAGCGGTATTTT. It translates to CASGLEPGQRYF. V is TRBV12-5 and J is TRBJ2-2, with 7 nucleotides matching TRBD1. Germline V gives CDR1 LGHNT, CDR2 FRNRAP. The CDR3 length is 12 residues.

This CDR3 is CSPSTLDRGYNEQFF. The CDR3 DNA follows: TGCAGCCCCAGCACTCTGGACAGGGGCTACAATGAGCAGTTCTTC. The chain is built from TRBV20-1 and TRBJ2-1, with 9 nucleotides matching TRBD1. Germline CDR1 and CDR2: DFQATT and SNEGSKA (reference sequence). The CDR3 totals 15 residues.

This clonotype occurred a few times. The J gene is TRBJ1-1, the V gene TRBV9, with unresolved D. The CDR3 length is 14 residues. V lost 0 bases, J lost 0 bases, and 6 bases lay in between. Germline CDR1 and CDR2: SGDLS and YYNGEE. CDR3 protein: CASSVGQMNTEAFF. CDR3 coding DNA: TGTGCCAGCAGCGTAGGGCAAATGAACACTGAAGCTTTCTTT.

This clonotype was recorded many times. V gene TRBV20-1 combines with J gene TRBJ2-2, with 7 bases fitting TRBD2. V shed 5 bases, J shed 5 bases, and the junction held 2 bases outside the gene matches. Germline loops: CDR1 DFQATT, CDR2 SNEGSKA (reference sequence). The CDR3 covers 12 residues. In nucleotides, the CDR3 is TGCAGTGCTGGGAGGGGTACCGGGGAGCTGTTTTTT. It encodes CSAGRGTGELFF.

This sequence joins TRBV28 and TRBJ2-4; D is possibly TRBD1 (6 bases). This CDR3 has 17 amino acids. Between the trimmed V and J ends, which lost 4 bases and 5 bases, there was a span of 21 bases. CDR1 and CDR2 (germline): MDHEN, SYDVKM. CDR3 sequence: CASSSPREQGWENIQYF. The CDR3 bases are TGTGCCAGCAGTTCCCCAAGGGAACAGGGATGGGAAAACATTCAGTACTTC.

This clonotype was observed many times. The rearrangement uses TRBV6-1 and TRBJ2-7; D uncertain. Germline-derived CDR1 and CDR2 are MNHNS and SASEGT. CDR3 size: 15 residues. V lost 4 bases to trimming and J lost 2 bases, with 15 bases between them. The CDR3 here is CASSGPPGPTYEQYF. The CDR3 region has the DNA TGTGCCAGCAGTGGTCCTCCGGGCCCTACCTACGAGCAGTACTTC.

This clonotype was detected many times. The chain is built from TRBV5-1 and TRBJ2-3, with D maybe TRBD2 (7 bases). The CDR3 runs 17 residues. CDR1 is SGHRS, CDR2 YFSETQ, per germline. V lost 7 bases and J 0 bases, leaving 21 bases between the germline ends. The CDR3 here is CASRRGGLAASTDTQYF. CDR3 coding DNA: TGCGCCAGCCGAAGGGGGGGTCTAGCGGCGAGCACAGATACGCAGTATTTT.

Worth noting for this clonotype: This could be a read error, since a much larger clone is one nucleotide away. The chain is built from TRBV27 and TRBJ2-4; TRBD1 or TRBD2 may be the D gene (5 bases each). Germline values: CDR1 MNHEY, CDR2 SMNVEV (reference sequence). This CDR3 is 15 amino acids long. The CDR3 is CASGRGFLAENIQYF. In DNA, the CDR3 is TGTGCCAGCGGACGGGGCTTCCTAGCCGAAAACATTCAGTACTTC.

The chain carries TRBV11-2 and TRBJ2-7, with D perhaps matching TRBD1 (5 bases). This CDR3 has 13 amino acids. The V gene's germline CDR1 is SGHAT and CDR2 FQNNGV. V was trimmed by 3 bases and J by 6 bases, leaving 12 bases between them. CDR3 in DNA: TGTGCCAGCAGCTTGGACACCCAAGGCGAGCAGTACTTC. Its protein product is CASSLDTQGEQYF.

This sequence joins TRBV19 and TRBJ2-7; 7 positions agree with TRBD1. V lost 3 bases, J lost 0 bases, and 2 bases stayed unmatched. The CDR3 has 14 amino acids. Germline CDR1 LNHDA, CDR2 SQIVND (reference sequence). The CDR3 reads CASSIGTVSYEQYF. CDR3 in DNA: TGTGCCAGTAGTATCGGGACAGTCTCCTACGAGCAGTACTTC. Supplemented by reference TRBV19 and TRBJ2-7, the full variable domain reads DGGITQSPKYLFRKEGQNVTLSCEQNLNHDAMYWYRQDPGQGLRLIYYSQIVNDFQKGDIAEGYSVSREKKESFPLTVTSAQKNPTAFYLCASSIGTVSYEQYFGPGTRLTVT.

Only a few counts were recorded for this clonotype. This chain links TRBV11-1 with TRBJ1-2, with 7 bases identical to TRBD1. Germline V CDR1 and CDR2: SGHAT, FQDESV (reference sequence). This CDR3 region has 13 residues. V lost 8 bases, J lost 8 bases, and 11 bases stayed unmatched. Here the CDR3 reads CASAGGGHYGYTF. The CDR3 DNA sequence: TGTGCCAGCGCAGGAGGGGGCCATTACGGCTACACCTTC. The whole variable domain, remainder taken from reference TRBV11-1 and TRBJ1-2, is EAEVAQSPRYKITEKSQAVAFWCDPISGHATLYWYRQILGQGPELLVQFQDESVVDDSQLPKDRFSAERLKGVDSTLKIQPAELGDSAMYLCASAGGGHYGYTFGSGTRLTVV.